The text below deals with one T cell receptor (beta chain). Its antigen is currently unknown. V lost 4 bases to trimming and J lost 4 bases, with 14 bases between them. The CDR3 is 14 residues long. Germline CDR1 and CDR2: SGDLS and YYNGEE. PCR primers comprised 60 Vbeta and 13 Jbeta primers. TCRdb keeps only in-frame clones here, not all; method: immunoSEQ multiplex PCR. The sample includes 150,000 to 250,000 clones, roughly 78% seen only once; the top ten take more than 1.5%. The data were taken from a study of cytomegalovirus exposure and HLA in healthy donors. Study-wide points: Apart from CMV serostatus, no immune exposure information was available. Researchers catalogued 164 TCR beta chains as cytomegalovirus-associated. TCR beta chain V- and J-gene trimming was linked, in a later analysis, to a missense variant in DCLRE1C.

Healthy bone marrow donors made up the donors. The sequence was obtained from a girl aged 10-17 years in good health and CMV-seropositive. Material for sequencing was PBMCs. The genes are TRBV9 and TRBJ1-1, with a possible D match to TRBD1 (6 bases). In DNA form, the CDR3 reads TGTGCCAGCAGCAACTTCCTAGGGGGCACTGAAGCTTTCTTT. This codes for CASSNFLGGTEAFF.